This TCR beta chain emerged from a study of cytomegalovirus exposure and HLA in healthy donors. Study overall: From HLA-typed donors, an early data release held 70 million to 100 million unique TCRs. Study-wide results and limits: Later work found most CMV-associated TCR beta chains apparently HLA-restricted.

V gave up 5 bases and J gave up 5 bases, with 12 bases separating them. This CDR3 comprises 13 residues. CDR1 is MGHDK, CDR2 SYGVNS, per germline. Note on this clone: Its antigen is unknown.

The PCR had 60 Vbeta and 13 Jbeta primers. Using immunoSEQ multiplex PCR, the repertoire was profiled, and TCRdb retains in-frame clones only, with some absent. The profile shows more than 140,000 clones, around 79% of them singletons. The gene calls are TRBV25-1 and TRBJ2-5; D is possibly TRBD1 (6 bases). The TCR comes from a man aged 25 to 45 in good health and CMV-seropositive. The sample consisted of PBMCs. The CDR3 reads CASSHRVGETQYF. The CDR3 nucleotides are TGTGCCAGCAGTCACAGGGTGGGGGAGACCCAGTACTTC.